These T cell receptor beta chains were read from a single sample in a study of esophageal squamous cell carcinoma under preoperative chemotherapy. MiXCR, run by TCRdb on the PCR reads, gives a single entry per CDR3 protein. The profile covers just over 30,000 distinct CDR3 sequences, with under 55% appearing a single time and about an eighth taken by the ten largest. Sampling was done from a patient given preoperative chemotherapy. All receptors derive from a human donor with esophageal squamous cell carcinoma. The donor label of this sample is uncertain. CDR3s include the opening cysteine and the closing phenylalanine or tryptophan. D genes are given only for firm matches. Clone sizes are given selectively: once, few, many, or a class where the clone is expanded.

TGTGCCAGCAGTGAAAGCCGGGGCCATCACTACAATGAGCAGTTCTTC,CASSESRGHHYNEQFF,TRBJ2-1,TRBV25-1,NA,NA
TGTGCGGGCAGCGCGGCGAGTGACAAAGAGACCCAGTACTTC,CAGSAASDKETQYF,TRBJ2-5,TRBV5-6,NA,NA
TGTGCCAGCAGCCGACGCCTCACGGGGCTGGGAGCCAAAGACATTCAGTACTTC,CASSRRLTGLGAKDIQYF,TRBJ2-4,TRBV7-8,NA,NA
TGTGCCAGCAGCCAGGACAGGGCCTCTGGGGCCAACGTCCTGACTTTC,CASSQDRASGANVLTF,TRBJ2-6,TRBV7-6,NA,TRBD1
TGTGGCGGCACGGGGGGGGGAGACAAAAATACGCAGTATTTC,CGGTGGGDKNTQYF,TRBJ2-3,TRBV12-3/TRBV12-4,NA,TRBD2
TGTGCCAGCTCCGTGGCTAGCCCTTCCAATGAGCAGTTCTTC,CASSVASPSNEQFF,TRBJ2-1,TRBV27,once,NA
TGTGCCAGCAGATTGAGGGGGGTAGCCTCCAATGAGCAGTTCTTC,CASRLRGVASNEQFF,TRBJ2-1,TRBV12-3/TRBV12-4,few,NA
TGCAGCATATATGAGCCCTCCTACAATGAGCAGTTCTTC,CSIYEPSYNEQFF,TRBJ2-1,TRBV20-1,NA,NA
TGTGCCAGCAGTCTCCGGGAGACTAGCGGGTCAGATACGCAGTATTTT,CASSLRETSGSDTQYF,TRBJ2-3,TRBV12-3/TRBV12-4,medium-sized,TRBD2
TGTGCCAGCAGCACCGGGACTAGCTCGGCAAATACGCAGTACTTC,CASSTGTSSANTQYF,TRBJ2-7,TRBV7-2,NA,TRBD2
TGTGCCGGGGGGAAGGGGGGGGGTGACACAGAGACGCAGTATTTC,CAGGKGGGDTETQYF,TRBJ2-3,TRBV10-3,NA,NA
TGTGCCAGCAGCTTAGGGGGAGCGGGCTCATCCGAGACCCAGTACTTC,CASSLGGAGSSETQYF,TRBJ2-5,TRBV7-2,many,NA
TGTGCCAGCAGCTTAGGAGGAGCCGGGGAGCTGTTTTTT,CASSLGGAGELFF,TRBJ2-2,TRBV7-8,NA,NA
TGTGCCAGCAGCCCGACTAGCCCCACAGATACGCAGTATTTT,CASSPTSPTDTQYF,TRBJ2-3,TRBV5-4,few,TRBD2
TGTGCCAGCAGCTCCGGGGCGGGGCCGTTCCCCGCAGACACGCAGTATTTT,CASSSGAGPFPADTQYF,TRBJ2-3,TRBV7-2,NA,NA
TGTGCCAGCAGCTCCAGCGGGCCCTCCGCCTACGAGCAGTACTTC,CASSSSGPSAYEQYF,TRBJ2-7,TRBV6-2/TRBV6-3,many,NA
TGTGCCAGCAGGACTAGCGGGGGGGCGGGTGTGAACGATGAGCAGTTCTTC,CASRTSGGAGVNDEQFF,TRBJ2-1,TRBV12-3/TRBV12-4,NA,TRBD2
TGTGCCACCAGTGCAGTCGTGGGGGAGGGCGGCCCCGCAGAGACCCAGTACTTC,CATSAVVGEGGPAETQYF,TRBJ2-5,TRBV24-1,NA,TRBD2
TGTGCCAGCAGCTTTAGCCTGACAACAGATACGCAGTATTTT,CASSFSLTTDTQYF,TRBJ2-3,TRBV7-8,few,NA
TGTGCCAGCAGCCCCCCGGCGAGGGGAGCCACAGATACTCAGTACTTC,CASSPPARGATDTQYF,TRBJ2-4,TRBV7-2,NA,NA
TGTGCCAGCAGCCTCAATCTCCTAGCGGGGGGGATCAATGAGCAGTACTTC,CASSLNLLAGGINEQYF,TRBJ2-4,TRBV7-2,NA,TRBD2
TGTGCCGGCGGCGGGGGGGGGGGGGGGGGGACCCAGTACTTC,CAGGGGGGGGTQYF,TRBJ2-5,TRBV7-2,NA,TRBD2
TGTGCCAGCAGGGGGGCCGGGGGCCGGGACCAAGACACCCAGTACTTC,CASRGAGGRDQDTQYF,TRBJ2-5,TRBV7-2,few,NA
TGCGCCAGCAGCCAAGAAAAAAGCGGGAGGGCGGTAAATGAGCAGTTCTTC,CASSQEKSGRAVNEQFF,TRBJ2-1,TRBV4-1,many,TRBD2
TGTGCCAGTAGTATAGTTGGGCGGATCAGCGAGCAGTACTTC,CASSIVGRISEQYF,TRBJ2-7,TRBV19,few,NA
TGTGCCACAGCTGGGGCAGGGGAGGGTAATTCACCCCTCCACTTT,CATAGAGEGNSPLHF,TRBJ1-6,TRBV12-3/TRBV12-4,many,NA
TGTGCCAGCAGGGATCCGGACAGGGTATCTGAAGCTTTCTTT,CASRDPDRVSEAFF,TRBJ1-1,TRBV27,many,TRBD1
TGTGCCAGCAGCTTGGATCCGGCCCTCCGGGGCCGTGCCAAAGACACCCAGTACTTC,CASSLDPALRGRAKDTQYF,TRBJ2-5,TRBV7-6,NA,NA
TGTGCCAGCAGTGTCACACCGGGACAGGGAGGTTCCGGGGCCAACGTCCTGACTTTC,CASSVTPGQGGSGANVLTF,TRBJ2-6,TRBV27,many,TRBD1
TGTGCCAGCAGACTTTTCAGCGGGGGGGCCGGGTCCTACAATGAGCAGTTCTTC,CASRLFSGGAGSYNEQFF,TRBJ2-1,TRBV6-1,few,TRBD2
TGTGATGGGGGGAGCGGGCTTCATGGCAAAGATACGCAGTATTTT,CDGGSGLHGKDTQYF,TRBJ2-3,TRBV7-3,NA,NA
TGTGCCGGGGGGTTCGGCGGCGGAGGCCAAGAGACCCAGTACTTC,CAGGFGGGGQETQYF,TRBJ2-5,TRBV7-6,NA,NA
TGCGCCAGCAGCCCCTCCGGGGGCCAAGAGACCCAGTTCTTC,CASSPSGGQETQFF,TRBJ2-1,TRBV4-1,NA,NA
TGTGCCAGCAGTGAGTGGAAGTCTGGGGCCAACGTCCTGACTTTC,CASSEWKSGANVLTF,TRBJ2-6,TRBV6-1,few,NA
TGTGCCAGCAGCTTAGGTCACGCCGGGGAGCAGTTTTTC,CASSLGHAGEQFF,TRBJ2-1,TRBV7-6,NA,NA
TGTGCCAGCAGCTTAGGGAGCGGGGGAGGCACAGATACGCAGTATTTT,CASSLGSGGGTDTQYF,TRBJ2-3,TRBV7-6,NA,TRBD2
TGTGCCAGCAGCTTCCAGACTCAGACAGGGTCTATCTTTGTTCAGGCCAAAAACATTCAGTACTTC,CASSFQTQTGSIFVQAKNIQYF,TRBJ2-4,TRBV7-9,NA,TRBD1
TGTGCCAGCAGCTTGGCCGGGACTAGCTTTTACAATGAGCAGTTCTTC,CASSLAGTSFYNEQFF,TRBJ2-1,TRBV5-4,NA,TRBD2
TGTGCCAGCAGCCGCGGAGCGGGGGGGTGGGGCAAAAACACTCAGTACTTC,CASSRGAGGWGKNTQYF,TRBJ2-4,TRBV7-2,NA,TRBD2
TGTGCCAGCAGCTTAGGGTGGGGGGCTGGGCAGCCCCAGCATTTT,CASSLGWGAGQPQHF,TRBJ1-5,TRBV7-2,many,NA
TGTGCCAGCCGTCGGGGGGCCCAAGAGACCCAGTACTTC,CASRRGAQETQYF,TRBJ2-5,TRBV5-5,many,NA
TGTGCCAGCAGTTTTCAGCCGTACCTAGCCAAAAACATTCAGTACTTC,CASSFQPYLAKNIQYF,TRBJ2-4,TRBV6-5,few,NA
TGTGCCAGCAGTGACTCGGTAGCGTCGGACATTCAGTTCTTC,CASSDSVASDIQFF,TRBJ2-1,TRBV6-4,NA,NA
TGTGCCAGCAGTCCGGGACTAGCGGGCTCTGGGGCCAACGTCCTGACTTTC,CASSPGLAGSGANVLTF,TRBJ2-6,TRBV6-1,NA,TRBD2
TGTGCCAGCAGCCAAGGACTAGCGGGAGGATTAGGGAGCACAGATACGCAGTATTTT,CASSQGLAGGLGSTDTQYF,TRBJ2-3,TRBV11-3,NA,TRBD2
TGTGCCAGCAGCCTTAGCGGGAGAGCATCCTACGAGCAGTACTTC,CASSLSGRASYEQYF,TRBJ2-7,TRBV7-8,few,TRBD2
TGTGCCAGCAGCTGGAGAGGGACTAGCGGGAAAGATACGCAGTACTTT,CASSWRGTSGKDTQYF,TRBJ2-3,TRBV11-3,NA,TRBD2
TGTGCCACCAGTGATCGAAATAGACCGCCCTACGAGCAGTACTTC,CATSDRNRPPYEQYF,TRBJ2-7,TRBV24-1,many,NA